This paragraph covers one T cell receptor (beta chain) sequence. Its antigen is not identified. This table comes from immunoSEQ multiplex PCR, and its TCRdb copy is limited to in-frame clones, with some not included. Of approximately 120,000 clones in the sample, around 89% were seen once. This sample stems from a study of T cell responses to AZD1222 COVID-19 vaccine. Whole-study context: Pooling covered second doses at about 4 or about 12 weeks.

V dropped 4 bases and J dropped 12 bases, with 22 bases sitting between them. This CDR3 has 14 residues. The germline V gene encodes CDR1 SGHNT and CDR2 YYREEE (reference sequence). Findings and caveats of the study: Among the donors, most were white British and more were female, and clonal diversity was possibly underestimated.

This specimen was peripheral blood, taken on day 0 of AZD1222 vaccination. The chain is built from TRBV5-4 and TRBJ1-1, with D perhaps matching TRBD1 (5 bases). The sequence came from an adult in good health. CDR3 bases: TGTGCCAGCAGCCAAATCTATGGGGGGTTGGAGACTTTCTTT. It yields the protein CASSQIYGGLETFF.